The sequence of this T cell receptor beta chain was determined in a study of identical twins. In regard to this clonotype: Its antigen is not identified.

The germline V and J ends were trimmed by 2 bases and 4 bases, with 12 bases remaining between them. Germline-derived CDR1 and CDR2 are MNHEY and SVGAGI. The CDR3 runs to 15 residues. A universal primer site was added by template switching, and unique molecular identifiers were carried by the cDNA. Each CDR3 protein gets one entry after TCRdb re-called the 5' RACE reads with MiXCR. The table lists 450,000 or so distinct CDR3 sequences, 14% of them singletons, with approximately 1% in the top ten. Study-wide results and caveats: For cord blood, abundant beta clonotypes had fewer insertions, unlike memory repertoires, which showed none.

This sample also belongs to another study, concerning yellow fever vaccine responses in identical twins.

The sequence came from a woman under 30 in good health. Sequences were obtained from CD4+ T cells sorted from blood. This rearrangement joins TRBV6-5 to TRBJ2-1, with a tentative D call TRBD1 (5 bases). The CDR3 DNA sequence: TGTGCCAGCAGTTACCGGCTTACAGGTTACAATGAGCAGTTCTTC. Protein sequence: CASSYRLTGYNEQFF.